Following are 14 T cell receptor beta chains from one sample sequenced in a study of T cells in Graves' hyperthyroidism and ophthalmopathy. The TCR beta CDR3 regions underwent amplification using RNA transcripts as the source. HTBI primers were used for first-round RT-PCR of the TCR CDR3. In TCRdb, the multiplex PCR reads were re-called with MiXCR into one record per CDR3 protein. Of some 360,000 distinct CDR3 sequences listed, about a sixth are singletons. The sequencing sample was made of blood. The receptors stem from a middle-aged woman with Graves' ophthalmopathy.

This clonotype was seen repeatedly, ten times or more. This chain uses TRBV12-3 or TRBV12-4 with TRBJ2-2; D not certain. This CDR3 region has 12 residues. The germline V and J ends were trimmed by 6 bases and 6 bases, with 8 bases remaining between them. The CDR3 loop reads CASSAHSGELFF. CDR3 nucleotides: TGTGCCAGCAGCGCCCACTCCGGGGAGCTGTTTTTT.

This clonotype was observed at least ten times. CDR3 protein: CASSEFSTDTQYF. CDR3 sequence (DNA): TGTGCCAGCAGTGAATTCAGTACTGATACGCAGTATTTT. The genes are TRBV6-1 and TRBJ2-3, with D hard to call. CDR1 MNHNS and CDR2 SASEGT come from the germline V gene. CDR3 length: 13 residues. Between the trimmed V and J ends, which lost 2 bases and 6 bases, there was a span of 9 bases.

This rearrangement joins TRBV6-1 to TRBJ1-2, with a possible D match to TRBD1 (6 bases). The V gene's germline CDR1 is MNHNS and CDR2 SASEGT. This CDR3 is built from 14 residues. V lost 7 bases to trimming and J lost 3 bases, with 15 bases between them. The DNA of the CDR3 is TGTGCCAGCACCCCATGGGGGGCTGACTATGGCTACACCTTC. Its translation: CASTPWGADYGYTF.

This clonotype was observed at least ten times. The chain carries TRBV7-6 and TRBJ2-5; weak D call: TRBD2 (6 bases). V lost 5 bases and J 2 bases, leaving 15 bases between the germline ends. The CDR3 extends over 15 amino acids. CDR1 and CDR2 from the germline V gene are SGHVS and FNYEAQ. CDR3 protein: CASSPHPGLQETQYF. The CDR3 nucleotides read TGTGCCAGCAGCCCGCACCCGGGACTTCAAGAGACCCAGTACTTC.

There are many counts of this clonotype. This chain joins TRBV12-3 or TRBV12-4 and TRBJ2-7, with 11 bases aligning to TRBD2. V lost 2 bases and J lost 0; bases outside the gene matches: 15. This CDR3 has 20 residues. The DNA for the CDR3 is TGTGCCAGCAGTTTAATCCCCAGATTCGGACTAGCGGGTCCCTCCTACGAGCAGTACTTC. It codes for CASSLIPRFGLAGPSYEQYF.

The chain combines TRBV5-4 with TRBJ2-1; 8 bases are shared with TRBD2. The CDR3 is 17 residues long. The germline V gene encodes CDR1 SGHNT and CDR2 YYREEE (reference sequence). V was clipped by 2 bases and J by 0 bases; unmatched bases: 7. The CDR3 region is CASSLISGGSSYNEQFF. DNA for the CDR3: TGTGCCAGCAGCTTAATTTCGGGGGGGAGCTCCTACAATGAGCAGTTCTTC.

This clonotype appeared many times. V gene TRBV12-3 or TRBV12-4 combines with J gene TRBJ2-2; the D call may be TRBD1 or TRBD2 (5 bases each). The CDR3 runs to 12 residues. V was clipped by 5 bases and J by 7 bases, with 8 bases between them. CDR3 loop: CASSEGIGELFF. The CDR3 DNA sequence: TGTGCCAGCAGTGAGGGGATCGGGGAGCTGTTTTTT.

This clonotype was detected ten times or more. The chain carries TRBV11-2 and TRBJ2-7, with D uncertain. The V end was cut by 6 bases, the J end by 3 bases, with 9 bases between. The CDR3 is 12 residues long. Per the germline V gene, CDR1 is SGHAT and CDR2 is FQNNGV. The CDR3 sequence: CASRSGGYEQYF. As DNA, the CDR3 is TGTGCCAGCAGATCCGGTGGCTACGAGCAGTACTTC.

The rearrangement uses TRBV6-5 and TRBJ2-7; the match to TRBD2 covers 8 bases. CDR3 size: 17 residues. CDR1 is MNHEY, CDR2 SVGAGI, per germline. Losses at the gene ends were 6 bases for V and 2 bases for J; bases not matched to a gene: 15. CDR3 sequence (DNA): TGTGCCAGCAGCTACAAGCGAGCGGGGGCGAGCACCTACGAGCAGTACTTC. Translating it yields CASSYKRAGASTYEQYF.

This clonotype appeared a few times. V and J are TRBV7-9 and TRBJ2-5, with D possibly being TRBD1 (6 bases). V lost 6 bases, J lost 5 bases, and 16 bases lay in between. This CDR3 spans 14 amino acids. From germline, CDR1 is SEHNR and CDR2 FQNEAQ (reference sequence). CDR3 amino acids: CASRSAGVRETQYF. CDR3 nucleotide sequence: TGTGCCAGCAGGTCCGCAGGGGTCCGGGAGACCCAGTACTTC.

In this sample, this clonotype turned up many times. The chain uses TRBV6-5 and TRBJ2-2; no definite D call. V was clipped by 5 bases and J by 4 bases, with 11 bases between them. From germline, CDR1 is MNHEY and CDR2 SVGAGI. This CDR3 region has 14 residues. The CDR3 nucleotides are TGTGCCAGCAGTACTCGGACGGCCACCGGGGAGCTGTTTTTT. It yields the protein CASSTRTATGELFF.

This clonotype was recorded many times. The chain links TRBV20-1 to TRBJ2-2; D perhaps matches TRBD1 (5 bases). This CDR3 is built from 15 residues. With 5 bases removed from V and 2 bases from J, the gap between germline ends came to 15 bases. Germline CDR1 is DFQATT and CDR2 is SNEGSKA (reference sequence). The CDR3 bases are TGCAGTGCTCCCGTCTCAGGGTCTAACACCGGGGAGCTGTTTTTT. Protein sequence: CSAPVSGSNTGELFF.

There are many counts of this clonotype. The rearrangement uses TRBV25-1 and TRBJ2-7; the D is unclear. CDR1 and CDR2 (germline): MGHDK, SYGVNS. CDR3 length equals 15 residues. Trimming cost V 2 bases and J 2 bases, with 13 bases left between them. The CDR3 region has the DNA TGTGCCAGCAGTGAAGGGGTAGCTGCCACCTACGAGCAGTACTTC. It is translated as CASSEGVAATYEQYF.

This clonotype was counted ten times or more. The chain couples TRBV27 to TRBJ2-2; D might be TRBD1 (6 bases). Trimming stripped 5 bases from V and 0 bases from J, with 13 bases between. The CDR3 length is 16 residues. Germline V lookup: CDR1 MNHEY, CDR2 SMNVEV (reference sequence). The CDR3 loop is CASSPLDRTNTGELFF. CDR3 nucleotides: TGTGCCAGCAGTCCCTTAGACAGGACGAACACCGGGGAGCTGTTTTTT.